The present entry profiles one T cell receptor beta chain with its context. This entry is derived from a study of shared clonotypes between healthy human individuals. As for the study in general: Each donor contributed plates that comprised three CD4 naive, three CD4 memory, two CD8 naive and one CD8 memory.

There are 13 residues in the CDR3. V lost 7 bases and J lost 3; bases outside the gene matches: 6. Germline V gives CDR1 WSHSY, CDR2 SAAADI. Every donor, a Caucasian adult, lived in Nashville, Tennessee. Libraries were prepared by immunoSEQ multiplex PCR; TCRdb keeps only in-frame clonotypes and omits some of them. This sample has nearly 1 million clones, with roughly 72% found just once. This chain links TRBV10-2 with TRBJ2-7; 7 positions agree with TRBD1. This receptor was obtained from a man aged 18 to 29 in good health. Sequencing was done on a sample of memory CD4+ T cells sorted from blood. Specified subset: CD45RA-negative fraction. CDR3: CASNRQGSYEQYF. The CDR3 DNA is TGCGCCAGCAATCGACAGGGAAGCTACGAGCAGTACTTC.